Following are 8 T cell receptor beta chains from one sample sequenced in a study of T-cell memory formation after mild COVID-19 (dated by TCRdb to 2020 to 2022). The library was generated by 5' RACE. The run used an Illumina NovaSeq 6000. Using fastp at Q25 and MiXCR, TCRdb reprocessed the public reads and kept productive beta chains. Rows matching on CDR3 protein sequence are summarized as one entry with the most common DNA and genes. This sample gives 470,000 or so distinct CDR3 sequences in total; nearly 25% of them show up just once. About an eighth of the sample is taken by the ten largest. Sequencing was done on a sample of PBMCs or a T cell subset sorted from them (not recorded which). The origin of the receptors is an adult woman who had mild COVID-19 (a few samples of this study predate the infection). The sample titles of this study are shuffled in the database, so cell type and time point are left out; the donor was told from shared clones.

This clonotype was counted a few times. J is TRBJ1-2 and V is TRBV3-1, with unresolved D. Germline V lookup: CDR1 LGHDT, CDR2 YNNKEL (reference sequence). Trimming cost V 4 bases and J 4 bases, with 19 bases left between them. The CDR3 runs 16 residues. CDR3 region: CASSRTDAGKAYGYTF. The DNA for the CDR3 is TGTGCCAGCAGCCGTACGGACGCCGGGAAAGCCTATGGCTACACCTTC.

With regard to this clonotype: The junction departs from germline at one end; a sequencing error may be responsible. The chain is built from TRBV7-7 and TRBJ2-1; D gene ambiguous. The CDR3 is 16 amino acids. Germline assignment: CDR1 SSHAT and CDR2 FNYEAQ (reference sequence). The CDR3: CASSSGPASSYNEQFF. CDR3 nucleotide sequence: TGTGCTAGCAGCTCCGGTCCGGCGAGCTCCTACAATGAGCAGTTCTTC.

The V gene is TRBV12-3 or TRBV12-4, the J gene TRBJ1-2; the match to TRBD1 covers 9 bases. CDR3 length: 14 amino acids. V was pared by 6 bases and J by 7 bases, with 9 bases of the junction left unmatched. The CDR3 DNA reads TGTGCCAGCAGGAGGGGGGACAGGGTTGGTGGCTACACCTTC. It is translated as CASRRGDRVGGYTF.

This clonotype was picked up a small number of times. The rearrangement joins TRBV24-1 to TRBJ2-7; D gene unclear. Germline values: CDR1 KGHDR, CDR2 SFDVKD. This CDR3 contains 11 residues. With 4 bases removed from V and 5 bases from J, the gap between germline ends came to 5 bases. The CDR3 DNA sequence: TGTGCCACCAGTGACGCGAACGAGCAGTACTTC. Residues: CATSDANEQYF.

J is TRBJ1-6 and V is TRBV5-1; D unresolved. This CDR3 region has 15 residues. CDR1 is SGHRS and CDR2 is YFSETQ in the germline V gene. Trimming shortened V by 2 bases and J by 6 bases, and 12 bases separated the two germline ends. The CDR3 coding sequence is TGCGCCAGCAGCTTAATCGGGTCGGGTAATTCACCCCTCCACTTT. As protein: CASSLIGSGNSPLHF.

The chain is built from TRBV10-3 and TRBJ2-7; TRBD2 agrees at 11 bases. Trimming at V came to 0 bases and at J to 0 bases, leaving 10 bases not matched to a gene. Germline CDR1 is ENHRY and CDR2 is SYGVKD. The CDR3 has 19 amino acids. CDR3 DNA sequence: TGTGCCATCAGTGAGTCCGCGGGAAGACTAGCGGGGAGCTCCTACGAGCAGTACTTC. It encodes CAISESAGRLAGSSYEQYF.

The chain carries TRBV6-1 and TRBJ2-7; 12 bases line up with TRBD2. The CDR3 covers 18 residues. CDR1 is MNHNS, CDR2 SASEGT, per germline. V trimming: 7 bases; J trimming: 2 bases; junction bases outside the gene matches: 15. The CDR3 loop is CASTLTATTSGRAYEQYF. In DNA, the CDR3 is TGTGCCAGCACCCTGACAGCAACGACTAGCGGGAGAGCCTACGAGCAGTACTTC.

This chain links TRBV12-3 or TRBV12-4 with TRBJ2-5; 7 nucleotides line up with TRBD1. Trimming took 6 bases from V and 5 from J; bases not matched to a gene: 9. CDR3 size: 14 residues. The DNA for the CDR3 is TGTGCCAGCAGCCGTAGACAGGGCGGGGAGACCCAGTACTTC. Protein: CASSRRQGGETQYF.